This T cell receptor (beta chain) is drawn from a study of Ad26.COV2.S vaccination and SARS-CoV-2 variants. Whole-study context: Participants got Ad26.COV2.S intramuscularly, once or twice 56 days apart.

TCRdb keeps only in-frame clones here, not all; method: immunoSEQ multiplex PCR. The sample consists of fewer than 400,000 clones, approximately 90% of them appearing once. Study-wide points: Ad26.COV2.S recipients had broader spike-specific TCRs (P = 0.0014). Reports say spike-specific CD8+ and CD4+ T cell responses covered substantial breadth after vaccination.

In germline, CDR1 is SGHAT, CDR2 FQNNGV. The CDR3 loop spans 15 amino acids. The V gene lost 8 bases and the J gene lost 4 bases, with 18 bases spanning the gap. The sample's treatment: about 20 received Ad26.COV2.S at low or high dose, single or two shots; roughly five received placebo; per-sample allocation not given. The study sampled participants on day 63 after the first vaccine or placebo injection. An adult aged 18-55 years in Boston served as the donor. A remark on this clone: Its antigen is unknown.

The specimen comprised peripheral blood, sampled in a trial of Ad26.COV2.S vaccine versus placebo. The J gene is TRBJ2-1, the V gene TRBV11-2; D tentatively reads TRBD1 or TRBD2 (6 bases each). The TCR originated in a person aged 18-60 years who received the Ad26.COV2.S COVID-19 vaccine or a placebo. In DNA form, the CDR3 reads TGTGCCAGCGACCCGGGGGCTAGCGAATACAATGAGCAGTTCTTC. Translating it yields CASDPGASEYNEQFF.